Below, one T cell receptor beta chain is given with its context. The record originates from a study of PD-L1 blockade in urothelial cancer. Study details: Prior chemotherapy ranged from 0 to 3 regimens per patient. Among blood samples, the median T cell count was approximately 140,000.

Trimming left V 3 bases short and J 5 bases short, with 10 bases between. Per germline, CDR1 SGHTA and CDR2 FQGNSA. The CDR3 contains 13 residues. TCRdb's table, derived via immunoSEQ multiplex PCR, lists solely in-frame clones and lacks some. This sample has approximately 90,000 clones, with around 90% found just once. As for time point: pretreatment peripheral blood. This clonotype was obtained from a man in his sixties with urothelial cancer. This chain links TRBV7-2 with TRBJ2-5; possibly TRBD2 for D (5 bases). Specimen: PBMCs, collected around atezolizumab (anti-PD-L1) treatment. The CDR3 sequence: CASSLGVLETQYF. In nucleotides, the CDR3 is TGTGCCAGCAGCTTGGGAGTGTTGGAGACCCAGTACTTC.